Below, one T cell receptor (beta chain) is given with its context. This entry belongs to a study of blood T cell repertoires in COVID-19. Looking at the study overall: T cells, B-cell-depleted T cells, or PBMCs supplied cDNA or gDNA.

The CDR3 totals 16 residues. J gave up 2 bases and V 2 bases, and 8 bases lay outside the gene matches. The V gene's germline CDR1 is SGHVS and CDR2 FQNEAQ. Libraries were prepared by immunoSEQ multiplex PCR; TCRdb keeps only in-frame clonotypes and omits some of them. Here the sample spans about 240,000 clones, around 88% being singletons. The source of this sequence is a man in his forties who had recovered from COVID-19. The sequenced sample was PBMCs or T cells enriched from blood (not recorded which). This sequence joins TRBV7-8 and TRBJ2-5; 7 nucleotides line up with TRBD1. Here the CDR3 reads CASSLRAGGQQETQYF. CDR3 nucleotides: TGTGCCAGCAGCTTAAGGGCAGGGGGTCAGCAAGAGACCCAGTACTTC.